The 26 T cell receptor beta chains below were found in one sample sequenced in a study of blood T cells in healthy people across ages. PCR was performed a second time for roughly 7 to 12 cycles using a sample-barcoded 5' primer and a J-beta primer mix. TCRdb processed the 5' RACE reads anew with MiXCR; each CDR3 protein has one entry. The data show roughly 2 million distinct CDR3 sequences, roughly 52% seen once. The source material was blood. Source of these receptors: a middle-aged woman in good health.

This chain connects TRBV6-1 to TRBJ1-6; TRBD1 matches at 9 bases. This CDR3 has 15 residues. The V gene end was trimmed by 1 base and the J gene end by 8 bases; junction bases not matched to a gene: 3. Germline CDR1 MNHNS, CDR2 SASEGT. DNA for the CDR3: TGTGCCAGCAGTGAAGTGAGGACAGGGGATTCACCCCTCCACTTT. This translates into CASSEVRTGDSPLHF.

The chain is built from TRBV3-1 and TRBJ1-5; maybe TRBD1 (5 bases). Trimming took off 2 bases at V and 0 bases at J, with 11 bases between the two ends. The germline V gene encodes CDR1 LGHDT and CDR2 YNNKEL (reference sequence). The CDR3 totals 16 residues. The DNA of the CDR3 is TGTGCCAGCAGCCAAATGGGGCCTTATAGCAATCAGCCCCAGCATTTT. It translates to CASSQMGPYSNQPQHF.

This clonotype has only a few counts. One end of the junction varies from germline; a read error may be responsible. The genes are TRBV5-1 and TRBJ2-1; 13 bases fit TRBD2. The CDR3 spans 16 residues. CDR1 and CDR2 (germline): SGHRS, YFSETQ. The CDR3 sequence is CASSLTLAGGPGEQFF. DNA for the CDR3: TGCGCCAGCAGCTTGACACTAGCGGGGGGGCCTGGTGAGCAGTTCTTT.

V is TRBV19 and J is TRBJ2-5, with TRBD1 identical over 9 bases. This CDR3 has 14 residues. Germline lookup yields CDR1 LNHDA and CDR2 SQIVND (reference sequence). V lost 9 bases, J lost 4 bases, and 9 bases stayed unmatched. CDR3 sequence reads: CASGNRGRGETQYF. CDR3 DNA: TGTGCCAGCGGGAACAGGGGGCGAGGAGAGACCCAGTACTTC.

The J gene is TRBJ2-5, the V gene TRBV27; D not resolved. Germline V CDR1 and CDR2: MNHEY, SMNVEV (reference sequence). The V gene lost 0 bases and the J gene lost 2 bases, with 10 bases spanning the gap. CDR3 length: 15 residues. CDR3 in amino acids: CASSLSAGRQETQYF. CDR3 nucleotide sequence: TGTGCCAGCAGTTTATCGGCAGGCAGACAAGAGACCCAGTACTTC.

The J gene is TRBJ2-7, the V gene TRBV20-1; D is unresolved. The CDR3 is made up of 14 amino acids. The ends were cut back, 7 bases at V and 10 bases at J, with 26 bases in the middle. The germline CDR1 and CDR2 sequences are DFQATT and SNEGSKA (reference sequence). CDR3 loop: CSVLGGGAYFNQYF. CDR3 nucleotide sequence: TGCAGTGTCCTAGGCGGCGGAGCCTATTTTAATCAGTACTTC.

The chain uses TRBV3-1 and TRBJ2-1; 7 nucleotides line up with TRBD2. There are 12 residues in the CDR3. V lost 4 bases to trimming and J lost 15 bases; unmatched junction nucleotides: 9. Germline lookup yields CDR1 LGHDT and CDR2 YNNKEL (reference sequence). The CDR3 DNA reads TGTGCCAGCAGCCTATTAGCGGGTCTTTCGTTCTTC. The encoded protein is CASSLLAGLSFF.

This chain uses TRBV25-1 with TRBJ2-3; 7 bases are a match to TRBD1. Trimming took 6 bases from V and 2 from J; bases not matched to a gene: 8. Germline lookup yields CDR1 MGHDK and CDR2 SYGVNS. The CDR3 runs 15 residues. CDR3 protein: CASSAFGTVTDTQYF. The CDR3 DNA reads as TGTGCCAGCAGCGCATTCGGGACAGTCACAGATACGCAGTATTTT.

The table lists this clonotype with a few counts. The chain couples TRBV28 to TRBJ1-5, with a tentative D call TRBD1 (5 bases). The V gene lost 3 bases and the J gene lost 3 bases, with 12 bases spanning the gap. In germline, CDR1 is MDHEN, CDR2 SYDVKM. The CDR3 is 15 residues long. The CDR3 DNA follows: TGTGCCAGCAGTTTGCCCGCAGGGAACAATCAGCCCCAGCATTTT. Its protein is CASSLPAGNNQPQHF.

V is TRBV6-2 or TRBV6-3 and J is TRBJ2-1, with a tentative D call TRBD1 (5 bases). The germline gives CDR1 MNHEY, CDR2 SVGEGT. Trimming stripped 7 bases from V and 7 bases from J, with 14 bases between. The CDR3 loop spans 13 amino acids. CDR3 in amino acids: CASTVGPGNEQFF. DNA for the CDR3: TGTGCCAGCACCGTAGGGCCAGGGAATGAGCAGTTCTTC.

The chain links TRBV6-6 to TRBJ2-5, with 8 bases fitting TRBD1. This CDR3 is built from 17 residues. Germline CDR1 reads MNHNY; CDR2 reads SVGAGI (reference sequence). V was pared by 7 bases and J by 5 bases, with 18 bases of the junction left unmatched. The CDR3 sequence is CASNTLLTGGMSETQYF. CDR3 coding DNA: TGTGCCAGCAACACTTTACTAACAGGGGGGATGAGCGAGACCCAGTACTTC.

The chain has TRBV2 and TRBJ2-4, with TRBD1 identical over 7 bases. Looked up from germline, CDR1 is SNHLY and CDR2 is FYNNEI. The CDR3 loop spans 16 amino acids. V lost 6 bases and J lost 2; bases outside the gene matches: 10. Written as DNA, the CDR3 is TGTGCCAGCAGCGAGACACTACAGGGGTCCAAAAACATTCAGTACTTC. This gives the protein CASSETLQGSKNIQYF.

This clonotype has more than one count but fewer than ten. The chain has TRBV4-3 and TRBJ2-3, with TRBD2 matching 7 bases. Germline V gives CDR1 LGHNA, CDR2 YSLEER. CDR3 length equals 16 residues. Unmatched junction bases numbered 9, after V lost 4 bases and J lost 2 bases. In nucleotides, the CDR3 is TGCGCCAGCAGCCCAGAGTCGGGGGGAATCACAGATACGCAGTATTTT. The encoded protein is CASSPESGGITDTQYF.

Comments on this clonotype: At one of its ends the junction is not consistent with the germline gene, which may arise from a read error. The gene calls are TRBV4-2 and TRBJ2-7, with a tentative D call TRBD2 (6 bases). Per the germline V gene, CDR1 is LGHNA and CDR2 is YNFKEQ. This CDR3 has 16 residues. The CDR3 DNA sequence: TGTGCGAGCAGACCATGGGGCGGGACGGGGGCCTACGAGCAGTACTTC. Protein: CASRPWGGTGAYEQYF.

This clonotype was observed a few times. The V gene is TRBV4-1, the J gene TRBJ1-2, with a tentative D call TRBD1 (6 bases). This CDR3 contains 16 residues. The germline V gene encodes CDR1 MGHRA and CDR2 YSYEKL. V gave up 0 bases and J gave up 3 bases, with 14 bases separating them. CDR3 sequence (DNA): TGCGCCAGCAGCCAAGATAGGGCCAGGGGAGACTATGGCTACACCTTC. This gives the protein CASSQDRARGDYGYTF.

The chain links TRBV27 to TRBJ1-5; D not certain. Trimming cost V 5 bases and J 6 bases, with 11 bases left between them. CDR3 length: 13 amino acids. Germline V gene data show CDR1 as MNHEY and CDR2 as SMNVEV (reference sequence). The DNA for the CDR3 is TGTGCCAGCAGTCCCTCACGAACTCAGCCCCAGCATTTT. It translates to CASSPSRTQPQHF.

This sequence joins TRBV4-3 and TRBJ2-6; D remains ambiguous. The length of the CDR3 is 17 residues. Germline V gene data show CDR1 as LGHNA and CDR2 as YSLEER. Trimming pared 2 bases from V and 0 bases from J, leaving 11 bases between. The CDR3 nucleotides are TGCGCCAGCAGCCAATCCAGAGCAGTCTCTGGGGCCAACGTCCTGACTTTC. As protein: CASSQSRAVSGANVLTF.

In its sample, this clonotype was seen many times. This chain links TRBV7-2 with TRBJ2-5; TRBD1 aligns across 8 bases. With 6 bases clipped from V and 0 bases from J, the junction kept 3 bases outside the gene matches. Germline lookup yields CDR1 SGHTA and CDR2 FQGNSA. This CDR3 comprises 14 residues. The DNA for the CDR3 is TGTGCCAGCAGTTTACAGGGGGACCAAGAGACCCAGTACTTC. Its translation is CASSLQGDQETQYF.

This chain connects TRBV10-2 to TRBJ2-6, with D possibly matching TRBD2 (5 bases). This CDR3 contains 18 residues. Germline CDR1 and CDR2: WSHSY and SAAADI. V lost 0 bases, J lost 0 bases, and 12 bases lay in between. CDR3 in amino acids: CASSESGSNPSGANVLTF. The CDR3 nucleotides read TGCGCCAGCAGTGAGTCGGGGAGTAACCCCTCTGGGGCCAACGTCCTGACTTTC.

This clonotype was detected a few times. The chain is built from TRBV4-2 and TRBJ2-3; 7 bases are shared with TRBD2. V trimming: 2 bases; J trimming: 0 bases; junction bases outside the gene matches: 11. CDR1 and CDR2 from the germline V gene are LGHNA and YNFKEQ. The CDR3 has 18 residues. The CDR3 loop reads CASSQPPGLPASTDTQYF. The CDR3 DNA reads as TGTGCCAGCAGCCAACCCCCGGGACTACCTGCTAGCACAGATACGCAGTATTTT.

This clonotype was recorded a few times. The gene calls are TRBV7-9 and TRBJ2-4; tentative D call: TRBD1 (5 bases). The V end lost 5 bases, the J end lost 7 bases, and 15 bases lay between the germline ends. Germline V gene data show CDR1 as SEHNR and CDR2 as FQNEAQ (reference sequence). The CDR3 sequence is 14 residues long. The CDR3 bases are TGTGCCAGCAGCGCAGACAGAGGAGTGAACATTCAGTACTTC. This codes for CASSADRGVNIQYF.

The DNA for the CDR3 is TGTGCCAGCAGGGAGGACAGCCTAGTCCCCTCCTACGAGCAGTACTTC. Protein: CASREDSLVPSYEQYF. V gene TRBV6-5 combines with J gene TRBJ2-7; a possible D gene is TRBD1 (6 bases). Trimming left V 6 bases short and J 0 bases short, with 18 bases between. CDR3 size: 16 residues. Germline loops: CDR1 MNHEY, CDR2 SVGAGI.

Written as DNA, the CDR3 is TGTGCCACCAGTGATACGGGGACGTCTAGCACAGATACGCAGTATTTT. Translating gives CATSDTGTSSTDTQYF. This chain connects TRBV24-1 to TRBJ2-3, with D perhaps matching TRBD1 or TRBD2 (5 bases each). This CDR3 contains 16 residues. Trimming took off 3 bases at V and 0 bases at J, with 12 bases between the two ends. Germline V gives CDR1 KGHDR, CDR2 SFDVKD.

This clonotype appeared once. The CDR3 loop is CASRGQPGDYGYTF. The CDR3, as DNA: TGTGCCAGCAGGGGACAGCCGGGGGACTATGGCTACACCTTC. The rearrangement joins TRBV12-3 or TRBV12-4 to TRBJ1-2; 7 bases are a match to TRBD1. Unmatched junction bases numbered 7, after V lost 6 bases and J lost 3 bases. This CDR3 is 14 amino acids long.

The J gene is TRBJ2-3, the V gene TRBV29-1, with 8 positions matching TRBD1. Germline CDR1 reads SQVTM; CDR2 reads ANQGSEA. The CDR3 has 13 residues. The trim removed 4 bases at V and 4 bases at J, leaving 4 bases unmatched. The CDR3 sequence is CSVGQGAPDTQYF. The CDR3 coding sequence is TGCAGCGTTGGTCAGGGGGCCCCAGATACGCAGTATTTT.

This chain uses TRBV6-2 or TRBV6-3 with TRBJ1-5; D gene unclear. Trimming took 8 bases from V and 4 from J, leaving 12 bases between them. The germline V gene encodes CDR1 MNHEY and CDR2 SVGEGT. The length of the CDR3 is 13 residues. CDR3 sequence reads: CASAFGGNQPQHF. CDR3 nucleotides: TGTGCCAGCGCCTTCGGCGGAAATCAGCCCCAGCATTTT.